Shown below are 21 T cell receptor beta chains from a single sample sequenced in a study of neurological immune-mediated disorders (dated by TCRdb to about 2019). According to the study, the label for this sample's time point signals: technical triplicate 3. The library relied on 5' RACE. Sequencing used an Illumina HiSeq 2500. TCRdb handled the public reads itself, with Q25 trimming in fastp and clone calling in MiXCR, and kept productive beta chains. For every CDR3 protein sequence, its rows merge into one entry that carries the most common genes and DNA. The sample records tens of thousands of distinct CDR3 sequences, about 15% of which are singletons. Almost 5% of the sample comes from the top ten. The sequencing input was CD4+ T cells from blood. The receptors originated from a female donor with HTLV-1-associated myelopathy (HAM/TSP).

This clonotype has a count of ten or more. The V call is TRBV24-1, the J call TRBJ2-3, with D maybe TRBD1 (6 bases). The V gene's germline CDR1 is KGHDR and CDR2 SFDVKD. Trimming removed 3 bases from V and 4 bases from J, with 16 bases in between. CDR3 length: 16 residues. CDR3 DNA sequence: TGTGCCACCAGTGATCCCATGGGGACACAAGCAGATACGCAGTATTTT. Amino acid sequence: CATSDPMGTQADTQYF.

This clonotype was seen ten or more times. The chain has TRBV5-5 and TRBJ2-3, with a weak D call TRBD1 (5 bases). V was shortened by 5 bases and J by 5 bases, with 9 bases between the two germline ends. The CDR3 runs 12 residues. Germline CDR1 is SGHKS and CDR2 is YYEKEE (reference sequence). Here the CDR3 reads CASRRGQDTQYF. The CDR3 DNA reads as TGTGCCAGCAGACGAGGACAAGATACGCAGTATTTT.

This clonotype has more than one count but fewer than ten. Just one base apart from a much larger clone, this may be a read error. CDR3 in DNA: TGTGCCATCTCCGAAGCGGGGGACTCCTACGAGCAGTACTTC. It specifies CAISEAGDSYEQYF. The chain recombines TRBV10-3 with TRBJ2-7, with 8 positions matching TRBD2. The CDR3 spans 14 residues. CDR1 is ENHRY and CDR2 is SYGVKD in the germline V gene. The V gene end was trimmed by 8 bases and the J gene end by 0 bases; junction bases not matched to a gene: 6.

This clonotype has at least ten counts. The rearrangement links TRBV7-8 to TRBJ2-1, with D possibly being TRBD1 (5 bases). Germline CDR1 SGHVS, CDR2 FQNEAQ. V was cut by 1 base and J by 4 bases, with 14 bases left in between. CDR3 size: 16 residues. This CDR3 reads CASSLGSAGRYNEQFF. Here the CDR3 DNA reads TGTGCCAGCAGCTTAGGTTCGGCAGGGCGATACAATGAGCAGTTCTTC.

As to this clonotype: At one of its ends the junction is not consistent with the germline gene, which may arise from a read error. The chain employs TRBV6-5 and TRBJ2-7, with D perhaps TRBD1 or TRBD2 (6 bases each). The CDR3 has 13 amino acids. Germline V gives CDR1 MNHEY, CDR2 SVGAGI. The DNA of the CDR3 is TGTGCCAGCAGCTCCACCGGGGGCTACAAGCAGTACTTC. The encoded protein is CASSSTGGYKQYF.

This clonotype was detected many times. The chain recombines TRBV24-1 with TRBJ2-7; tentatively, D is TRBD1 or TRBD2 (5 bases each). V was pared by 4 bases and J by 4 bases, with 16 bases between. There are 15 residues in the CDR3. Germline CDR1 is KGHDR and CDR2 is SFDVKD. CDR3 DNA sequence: TGTGCCACCAGTGAGCCGAAGGGACGGAAGTACGAGCAGTACTTC. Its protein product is CATSEPKGRKYEQYF.

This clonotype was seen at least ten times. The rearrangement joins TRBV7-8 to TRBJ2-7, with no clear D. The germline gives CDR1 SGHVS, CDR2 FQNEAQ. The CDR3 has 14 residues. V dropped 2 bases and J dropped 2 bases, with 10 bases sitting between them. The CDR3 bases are TGTGCCAGCAGCTTAAATTCTGGAACCTACGAGCAGTACTTC. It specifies CASSLNSGTYEQYF. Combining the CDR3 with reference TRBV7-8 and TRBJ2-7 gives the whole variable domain GAGVSQSPRYKVAKRGQDVALRCDPISGHVSLFWYQQALGQGPEFLTYFQNEAQLDKSGLPSDRFFAERPEGSVSTLKIQRTQQEDSAVYLCASSLNSGTYEQYFGPGTRLTVT.

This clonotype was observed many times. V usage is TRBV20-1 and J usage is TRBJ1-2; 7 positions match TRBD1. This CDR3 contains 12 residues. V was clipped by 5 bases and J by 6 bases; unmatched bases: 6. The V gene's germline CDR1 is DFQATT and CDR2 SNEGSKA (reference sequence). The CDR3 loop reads CSAHPGQDGYTF. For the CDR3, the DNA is TGCAGTGCTCACCCTGGACAGGATGGCTACACCTTC.

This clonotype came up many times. CDR3 in amino acids: CAISAEDRMGYTF. CDR3 sequence (DNA): TGTGCCATCAGCGCCGAGGACAGGATGGGCTACACCTTC. The chain recombines TRBV10-3 with TRBJ1-2, with 7 bases matching TRBD1. The V segment lost 6 bases and the J segment 8 bases; nucleotides outside the gene matches: 9. The CDR3 covers 13 residues. The germline V gene has CDR1 ENHRY and CDR2 SYGVKD.

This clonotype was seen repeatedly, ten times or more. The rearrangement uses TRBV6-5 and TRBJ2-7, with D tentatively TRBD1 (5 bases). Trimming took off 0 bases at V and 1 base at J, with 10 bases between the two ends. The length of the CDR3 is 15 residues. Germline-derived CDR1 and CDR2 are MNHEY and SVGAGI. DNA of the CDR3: TGTGCCAGCAGTTACTCCTGGACACCGTCCTACGAGCAGTACTTC. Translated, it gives CASSYSWTPSYEQYF.

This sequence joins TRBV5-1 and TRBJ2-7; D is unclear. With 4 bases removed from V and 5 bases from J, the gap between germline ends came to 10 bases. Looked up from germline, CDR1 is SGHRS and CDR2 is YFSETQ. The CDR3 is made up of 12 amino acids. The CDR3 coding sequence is TGCGCCAGCAGCCTTACTGGGGACGAGCAGTACTTC. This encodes CASSLTGDEQYF.

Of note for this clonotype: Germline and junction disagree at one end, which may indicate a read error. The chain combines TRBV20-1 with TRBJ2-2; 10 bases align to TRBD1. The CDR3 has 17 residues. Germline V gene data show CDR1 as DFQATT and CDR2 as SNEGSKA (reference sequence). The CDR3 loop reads CSVRASLDRGNNGELFF. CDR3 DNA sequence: TGCAGTGTTAGAGCGAGTTTGGACAGGGGGAACAACGGGGAGCTGTTTTTT.

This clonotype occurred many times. CDR3 sequence: CSATRLAGTLDEQYF. CDR3 bases: TGCAGTGCCACCAGACTAGCGGGGACCTTAGACGAGCAGTACTTC. The chain couples TRBV20-1 to TRBJ2-7, with TRBD2 matching 11 bases. The CDR3 contains 15 residues. Germline values: CDR1 DFQATT, CDR2 SNEGSKA (reference sequence). V lost 6 bases to trimming and J lost 5 bases; unmatched junction nucleotides: 12.

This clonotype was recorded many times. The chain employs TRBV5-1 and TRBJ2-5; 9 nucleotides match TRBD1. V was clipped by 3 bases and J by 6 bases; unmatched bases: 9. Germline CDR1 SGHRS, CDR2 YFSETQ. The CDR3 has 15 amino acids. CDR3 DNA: TGCGCCAGCAGCTGGGGACAGGGAAATCAAAAGACCCAGTACTTC. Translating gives CASSWGQGNQKTQYF.

The CDR3 protein is CASSLRTDTQYF. The DNA of the CDR3 is TGTGCCAGCAGCTTACGGACAGATACGCAGTATTTT. The V call is TRBV7-2, the J call TRBJ2-3; D gene unclear. CDR3 length: 12 amino acids. The germline V and J ends were trimmed by 2 bases and 3 bases, with 3 bases remaining between them. CDR1 is SGHTA and CDR2 is FQGNSA in the germline V gene.

The CDR3 nucleotides are TGCAGTGCCATCGGCGGGACAGGGGACCTTTATACGCAGTATTTT. Its translation: CSAIGGTGDLYTQYF. J is TRBJ2-3 and V is TRBV20-1; TRBD1 matches at 10 bases. This CDR3 is built from 15 residues. Germline V gene data show CDR1 as DFQATT and CDR2 as SNEGSKA (reference sequence). Trimming cost V 6 bases and J 7 bases; bases outside gene matches: 13.

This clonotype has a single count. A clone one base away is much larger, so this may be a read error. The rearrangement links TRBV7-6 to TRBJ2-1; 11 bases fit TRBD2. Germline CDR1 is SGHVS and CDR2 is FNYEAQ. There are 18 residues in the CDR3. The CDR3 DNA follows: TGTGCCAACAGCTTGCAAAGATATAGCGGGGGGGCAGGAAATGAGCAGTTCTTC. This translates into CANSLQRYSGGAGNEQFF.

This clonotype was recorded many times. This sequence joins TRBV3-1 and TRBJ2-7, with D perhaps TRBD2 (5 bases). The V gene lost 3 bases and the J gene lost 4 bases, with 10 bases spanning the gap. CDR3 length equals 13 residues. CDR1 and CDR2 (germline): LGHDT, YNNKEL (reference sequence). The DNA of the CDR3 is TGTGCCAGCAGCCAGGGAGATTGGTACGAGCAGTACTTC. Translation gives CASSQGDWYEQYF.

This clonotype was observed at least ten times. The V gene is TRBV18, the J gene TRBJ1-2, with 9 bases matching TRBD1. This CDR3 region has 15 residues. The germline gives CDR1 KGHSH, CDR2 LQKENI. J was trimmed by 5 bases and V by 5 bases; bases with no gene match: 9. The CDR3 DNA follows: TGTGCCAGCTCATCGGAACAGGGGGCGCAGTATGGCTACACCTTC. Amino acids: CASSSEQGAQYGYTF.

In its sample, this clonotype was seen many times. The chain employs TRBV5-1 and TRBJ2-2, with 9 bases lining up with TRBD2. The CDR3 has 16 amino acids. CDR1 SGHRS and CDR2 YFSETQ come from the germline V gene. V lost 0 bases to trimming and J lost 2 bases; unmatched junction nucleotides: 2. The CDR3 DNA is TGCGCCAGCAGCTTGGTTCTAGCGGGAAACACCGGGGAGCTGTTTTTT. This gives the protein CASSLVLAGNTGELFF.

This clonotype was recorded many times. The CDR3 sequence is CASSLFPNMNTEAFF. The CDR3 DNA follows: TGTGCCAGCAGCTTATTTCCAAACATGAACACTGAAGCTTTCTTT. V is TRBV7-2 and J is TRBJ1-1, with no clear D. The CDR3 length is 15 residues. Germline V gene data show CDR1 as SGHTA and CDR2 as FQGNSA. The V end was cut by 2 bases, the J end by 0 bases, with 10 bases between.